The clone carrying this TCR beta chain showed up just a few times. The sample originates from a study of T-cell reconstitution after alpha-beta-depleted transplantation in children. Preparation of the TCRbeta library was carried out with unique molecular identifiers. A single record per CDR3 protein comes from TCRdb applying MiXCR to the PCR reads. The table records approximately 590,000 distinct CDR3 sequences, roughly 10% of them present only once. Sequencing was performed on PBMCs from the stem cell graft donor, taken from the stem cell graft. The TCR comes from a human donor who donated a stem cell graft to a child with acute myeloid leukemia.

DNA of the CDR3: TGTGCCAGCAGTTTAACAGGGGCGGGAGGGGCGAGGGCGCAGTATTTT. It encodes CASSLTGAGGARAQYF. This rearrangement joins TRBV27 to TRBJ2-3, with 9 bases aligning to TRBD2. Germline V gene data show CDR1 as MNHEY and CDR2 as SMNVEV (reference sequence). V shed 2 bases, J shed 10 bases, and the junction held 13 bases outside the gene matches. The CDR3 has 16 amino acids.